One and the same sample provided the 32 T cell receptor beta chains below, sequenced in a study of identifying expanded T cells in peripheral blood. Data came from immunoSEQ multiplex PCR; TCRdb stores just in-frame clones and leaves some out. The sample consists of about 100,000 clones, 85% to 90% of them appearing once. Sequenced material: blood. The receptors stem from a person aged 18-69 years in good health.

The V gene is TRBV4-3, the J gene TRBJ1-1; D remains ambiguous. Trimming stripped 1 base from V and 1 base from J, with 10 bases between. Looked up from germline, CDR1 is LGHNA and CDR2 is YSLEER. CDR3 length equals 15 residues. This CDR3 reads CASSQVGRKNTEAFF. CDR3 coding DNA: TGCGCCAGCAGCCAAGTGGGCAGGAAGAACACTGAAGCTTTCTTT.

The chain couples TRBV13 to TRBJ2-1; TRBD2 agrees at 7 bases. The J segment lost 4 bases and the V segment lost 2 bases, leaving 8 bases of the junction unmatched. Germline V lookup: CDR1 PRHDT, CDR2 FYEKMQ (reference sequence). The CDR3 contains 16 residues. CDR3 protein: CASSLKASGSYNEQFF. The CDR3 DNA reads TGTGCCAGCAGCTTAAAGGCTAGCGGCTCGTACAATGAGCAGTTCTTC.

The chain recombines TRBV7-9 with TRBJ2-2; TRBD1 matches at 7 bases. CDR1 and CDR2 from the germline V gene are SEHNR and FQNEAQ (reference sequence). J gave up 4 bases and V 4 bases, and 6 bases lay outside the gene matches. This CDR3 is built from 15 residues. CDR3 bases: TGTGCCAGCAGCTCGACAGGGTTGGGCACCGGGGAGCTGTTTTTT. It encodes CASSSTGLGTGELFF.

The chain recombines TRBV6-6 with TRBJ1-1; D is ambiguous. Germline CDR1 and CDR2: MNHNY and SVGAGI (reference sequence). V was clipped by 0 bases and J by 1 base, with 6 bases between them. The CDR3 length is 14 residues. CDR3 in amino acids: CASSYSHQNTEAFF. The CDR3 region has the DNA TGTGCCAGCAGTTACTCACACCAGAACACTGAAGCTTTCTTT.

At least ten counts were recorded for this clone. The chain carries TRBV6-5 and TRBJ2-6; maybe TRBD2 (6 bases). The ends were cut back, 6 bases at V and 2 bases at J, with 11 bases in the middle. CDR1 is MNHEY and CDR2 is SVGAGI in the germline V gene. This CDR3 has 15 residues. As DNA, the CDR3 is TGTGCCAGCAGCCACCGGGGGACTGGGGCCAACGTCCTGACTTTC. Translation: CASSHRGTGANVLTF.

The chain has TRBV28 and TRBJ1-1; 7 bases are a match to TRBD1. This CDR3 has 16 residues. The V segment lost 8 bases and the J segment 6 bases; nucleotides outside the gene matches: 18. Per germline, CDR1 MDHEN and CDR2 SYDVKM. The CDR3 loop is CASPTPGQTLPSEAFF. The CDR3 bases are TGTGCCAGCCCGACTCCGGGACAGACTTTGCCCTCTGAAGCTTTCTTT.

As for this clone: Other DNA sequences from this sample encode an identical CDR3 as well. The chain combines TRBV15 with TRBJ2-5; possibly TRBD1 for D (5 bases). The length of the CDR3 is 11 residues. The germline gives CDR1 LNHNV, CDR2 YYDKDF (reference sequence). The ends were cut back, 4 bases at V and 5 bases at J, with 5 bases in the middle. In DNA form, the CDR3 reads TGTGCCACCAGCAAGGGGGAGACCCAGTACTTC. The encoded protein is CATSKGETQYF.

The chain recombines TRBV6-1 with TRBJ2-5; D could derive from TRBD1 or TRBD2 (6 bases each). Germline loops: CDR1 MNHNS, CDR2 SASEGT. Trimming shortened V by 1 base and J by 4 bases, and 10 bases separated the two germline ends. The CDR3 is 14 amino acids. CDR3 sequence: CASSEGGAVETQYF. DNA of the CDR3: TGTGCCAGCAGTGAAGGGGGGGCGGTAGAGACCCAGTACTTC.

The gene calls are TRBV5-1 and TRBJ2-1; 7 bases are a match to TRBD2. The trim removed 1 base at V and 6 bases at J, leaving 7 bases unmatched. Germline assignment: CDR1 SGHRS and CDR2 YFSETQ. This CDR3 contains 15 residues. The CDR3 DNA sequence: TGCGCCAGCAGCTTGCGGCTAGCGGAGAGCAATGAGCAGTTCTTC. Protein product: CASSLRLAESNEQFF.

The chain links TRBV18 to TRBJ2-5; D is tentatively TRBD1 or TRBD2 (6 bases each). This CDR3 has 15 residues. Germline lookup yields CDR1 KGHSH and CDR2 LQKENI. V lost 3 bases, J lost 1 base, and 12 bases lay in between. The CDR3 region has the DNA TGTGCCAGCTCACCCGAGGGGGGAGGCCAAGAGACCCAGTACTTC. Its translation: CASSPEGGGQETQYF.

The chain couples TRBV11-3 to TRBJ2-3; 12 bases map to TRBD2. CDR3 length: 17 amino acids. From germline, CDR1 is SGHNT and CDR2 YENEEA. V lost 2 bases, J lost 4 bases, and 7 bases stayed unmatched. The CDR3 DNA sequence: TGTGCCAGCAGCTTAAGGGCTAGCGGGGGGGCAGCAGATACGCAGTATTTT. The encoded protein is CASSLRASGGAADTQYF.

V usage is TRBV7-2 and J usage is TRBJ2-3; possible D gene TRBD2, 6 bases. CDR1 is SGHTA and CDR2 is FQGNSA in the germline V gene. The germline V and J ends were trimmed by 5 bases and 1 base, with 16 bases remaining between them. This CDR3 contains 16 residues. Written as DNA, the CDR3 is TGTGCCAGCAGCCCCTTTTTGGGGGGAGGCACAGATACGCAGTATTTT. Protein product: CASSPFLGGGTDTQYF. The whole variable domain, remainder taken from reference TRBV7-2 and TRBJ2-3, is GAGVSQSPSNKVTEKGKDVELRCDPISGHTALYWYRQSLGQGLEFLIYFQGNSAPDKSGLPSDRFSAERTGGSVSTLTIQRTQQEDSAVYLCASSPFLGGGTDTQYFGPGTRLTVL.

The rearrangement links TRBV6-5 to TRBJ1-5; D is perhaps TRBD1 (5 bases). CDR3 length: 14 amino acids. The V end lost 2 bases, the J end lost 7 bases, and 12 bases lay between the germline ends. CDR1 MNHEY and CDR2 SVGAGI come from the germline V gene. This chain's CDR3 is CASSYHQGEQPQHF. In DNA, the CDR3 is TGTGCCAGCAGTTACCATCAGGGAGAACAGCCCCAGCATTTT.

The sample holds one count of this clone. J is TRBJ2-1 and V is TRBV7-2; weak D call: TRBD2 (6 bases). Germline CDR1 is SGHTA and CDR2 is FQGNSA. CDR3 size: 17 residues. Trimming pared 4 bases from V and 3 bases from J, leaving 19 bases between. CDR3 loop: CASSWGRSVQSYNEQFF. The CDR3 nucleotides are TGTGCCAGCAGCTGGGGGAGGAGCGTTCAGAGCTACAATGAGCAGTTCTTC.

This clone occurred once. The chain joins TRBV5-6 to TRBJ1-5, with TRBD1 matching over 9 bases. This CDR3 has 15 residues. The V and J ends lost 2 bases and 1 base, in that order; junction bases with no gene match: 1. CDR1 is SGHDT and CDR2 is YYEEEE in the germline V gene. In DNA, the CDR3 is TGTGCCAGCAGCTTAGACAGGGGGAGCAATCAGCCCCAGCATTTT. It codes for CASSLDRGSNQPQHF.

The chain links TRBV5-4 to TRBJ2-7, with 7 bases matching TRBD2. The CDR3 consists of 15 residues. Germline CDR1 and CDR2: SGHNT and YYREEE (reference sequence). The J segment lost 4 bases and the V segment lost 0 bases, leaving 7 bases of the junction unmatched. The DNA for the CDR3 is TGTGCCAGCAGCTTGGGGGGCGGGAGTGGTTACGAGCAGTACTTC. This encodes CASSLGGGSGYEQYF.

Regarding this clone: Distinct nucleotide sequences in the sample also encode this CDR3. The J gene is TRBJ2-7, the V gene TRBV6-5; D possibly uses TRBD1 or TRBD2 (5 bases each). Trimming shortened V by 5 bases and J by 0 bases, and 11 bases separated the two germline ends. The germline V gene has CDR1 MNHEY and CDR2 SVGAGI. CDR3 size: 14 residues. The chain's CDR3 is CASSRGGSSYEQYF. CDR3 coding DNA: TGTGCCAGCAGTAGGGGTGGGAGCTCCTACGAGCAGTACTTC.

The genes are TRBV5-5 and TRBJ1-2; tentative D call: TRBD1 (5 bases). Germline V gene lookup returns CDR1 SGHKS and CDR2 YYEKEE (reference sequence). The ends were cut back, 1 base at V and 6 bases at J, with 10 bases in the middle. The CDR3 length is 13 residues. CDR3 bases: TGTGCCAGCAGCTTGTACCAAGGGGATGGCTACACCTTC. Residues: CASSLYQGDGYTF.

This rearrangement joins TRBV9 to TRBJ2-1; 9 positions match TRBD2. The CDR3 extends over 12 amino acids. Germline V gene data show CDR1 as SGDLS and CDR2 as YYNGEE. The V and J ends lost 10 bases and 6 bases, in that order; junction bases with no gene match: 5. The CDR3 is CAYQREVNEQFF. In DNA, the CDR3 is TGTGCCTACCAGCGGGAGGTCAATGAGCAGTTCTTC.

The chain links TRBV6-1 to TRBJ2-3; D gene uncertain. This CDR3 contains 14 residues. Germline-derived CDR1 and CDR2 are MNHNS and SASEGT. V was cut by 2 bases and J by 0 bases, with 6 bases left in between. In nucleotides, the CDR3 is TGTGCCAGCAGTGAACTCCCTAGCACAGATACGCAGTATTTT. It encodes CASSELPSTDTQYF.

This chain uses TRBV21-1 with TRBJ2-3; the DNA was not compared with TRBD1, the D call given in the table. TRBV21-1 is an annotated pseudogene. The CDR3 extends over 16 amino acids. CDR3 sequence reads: CASSQGQAADTDTQYF. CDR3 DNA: TGTGCCAGCAGCCAAGGGCAGGCAGCCGACACAGATACGCAGTATTTT.

The CDR3 is CAISESGQGMGEQYF. The CDR3 DNA is TGTGCCATCAGTGAGTCGGGACAGGGGATGGGCGAGCAGTACTTC. This rearrangement joins TRBV10-3 to TRBJ2-7; 10 bases are a match to TRBD1. Germline V gene lookup returns CDR1 ENHRY and CDR2 SYGVKD. The CDR3 sequence is 15 residues long. V gave up 0 bases and J gave up 6 bases; unmatched junction bases: 5.

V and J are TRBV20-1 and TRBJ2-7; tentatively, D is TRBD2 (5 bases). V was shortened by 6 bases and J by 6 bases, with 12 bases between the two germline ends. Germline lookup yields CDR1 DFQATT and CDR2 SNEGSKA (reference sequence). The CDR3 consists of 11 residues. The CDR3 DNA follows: TGCAGTGCCGGATCGGACTCCGAGCAGTACTTC. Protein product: CSAGSDSEQYF.

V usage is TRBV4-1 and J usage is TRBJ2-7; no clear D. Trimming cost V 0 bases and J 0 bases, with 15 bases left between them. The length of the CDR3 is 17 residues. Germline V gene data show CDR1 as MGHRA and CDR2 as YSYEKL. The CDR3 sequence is CASSQETHEVPSYEQYF. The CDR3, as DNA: TGCGCCAGCAGCCAAGAAACCCATGAGGTACCCTCCTACGAGCAGTACTTC.

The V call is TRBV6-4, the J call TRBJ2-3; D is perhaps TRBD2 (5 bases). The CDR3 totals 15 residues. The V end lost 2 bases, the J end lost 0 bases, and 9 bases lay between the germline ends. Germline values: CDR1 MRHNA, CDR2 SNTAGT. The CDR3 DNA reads TGTGCCAGCAGTGACGGGCGGACTAGCACAGATACGCAGTATTTT. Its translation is CASSDGRTSTDTQYF.

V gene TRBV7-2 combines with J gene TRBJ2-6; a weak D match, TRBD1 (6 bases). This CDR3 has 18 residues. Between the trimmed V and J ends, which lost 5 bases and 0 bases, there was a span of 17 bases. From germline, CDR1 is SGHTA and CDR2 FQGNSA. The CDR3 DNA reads TGTGCCAGCAGCCCTGGGGCAGGGGTGCTCTCTGGGGCCAACGTCCTGACTTTC. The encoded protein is CASSPGAGVLSGANVLTF.

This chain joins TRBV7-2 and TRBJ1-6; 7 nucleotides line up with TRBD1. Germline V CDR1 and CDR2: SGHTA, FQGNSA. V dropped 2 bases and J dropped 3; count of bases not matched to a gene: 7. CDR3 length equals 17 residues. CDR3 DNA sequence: TGTGCCAGCAGCTTACAAATCAGGGGGAACTATAATTCACCCCTCCACTTT. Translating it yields CASSLQIRGNYNSPLHF.

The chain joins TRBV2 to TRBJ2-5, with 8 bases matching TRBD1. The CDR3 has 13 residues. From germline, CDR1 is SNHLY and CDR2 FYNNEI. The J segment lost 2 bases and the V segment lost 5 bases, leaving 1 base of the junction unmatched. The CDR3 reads CASSRTGQETQYF. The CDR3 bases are TGTGCCAGCAGTCGGACAGGGCAAGAGACCCAGTACTTC.

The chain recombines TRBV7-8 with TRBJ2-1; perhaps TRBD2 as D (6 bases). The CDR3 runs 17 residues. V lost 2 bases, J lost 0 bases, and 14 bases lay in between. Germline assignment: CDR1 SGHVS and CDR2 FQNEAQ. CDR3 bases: TGTGCCAGCAGCTTACCGGCGGGGACCGGCTCCTACAATGAGCAGTTCTTC. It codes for CASSLPAGTGSYNEQFF.

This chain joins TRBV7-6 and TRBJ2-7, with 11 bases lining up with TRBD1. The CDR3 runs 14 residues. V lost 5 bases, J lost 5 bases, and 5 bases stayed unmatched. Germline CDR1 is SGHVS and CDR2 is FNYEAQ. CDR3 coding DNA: TGTGCCAGCAGCCCGGGACAGGGGGGCGACGAGCAGTACTTC. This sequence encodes CASSPGQGGDEQYF.

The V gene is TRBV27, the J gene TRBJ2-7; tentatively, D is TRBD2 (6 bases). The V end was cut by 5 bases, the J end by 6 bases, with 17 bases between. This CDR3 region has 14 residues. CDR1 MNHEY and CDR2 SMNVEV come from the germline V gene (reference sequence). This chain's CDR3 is CASSARLAGPEQYF. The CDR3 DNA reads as TGTGCCAGCAGTGCCCGACTGGCGGGGCCCGAGCAGTACTTC.

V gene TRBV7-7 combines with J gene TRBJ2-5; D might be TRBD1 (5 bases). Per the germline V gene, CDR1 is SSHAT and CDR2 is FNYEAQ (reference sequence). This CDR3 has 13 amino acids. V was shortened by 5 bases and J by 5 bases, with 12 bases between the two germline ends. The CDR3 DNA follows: TGTGCCAGCAGCCCAACAGGATTGGAGACCCAGTACTTC. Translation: CASSPTGLETQYF.